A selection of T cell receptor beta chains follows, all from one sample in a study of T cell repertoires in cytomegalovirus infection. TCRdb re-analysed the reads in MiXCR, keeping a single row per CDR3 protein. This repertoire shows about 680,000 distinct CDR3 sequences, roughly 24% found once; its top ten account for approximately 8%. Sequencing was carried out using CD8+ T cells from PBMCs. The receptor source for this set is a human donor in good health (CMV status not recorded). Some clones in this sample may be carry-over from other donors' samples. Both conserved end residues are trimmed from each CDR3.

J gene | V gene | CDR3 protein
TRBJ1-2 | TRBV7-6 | ASSGGQILNYGYT
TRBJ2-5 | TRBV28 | ASSPPGARGEGETQY
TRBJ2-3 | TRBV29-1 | SVEDLSSDTQY
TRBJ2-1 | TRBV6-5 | ASSYGGPHNEQF
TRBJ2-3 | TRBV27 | ASRTGGPDTQY
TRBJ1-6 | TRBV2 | AGKARNSPLH
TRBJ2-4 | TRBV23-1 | ASSHPRALEAGKNIQY
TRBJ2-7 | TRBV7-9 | ASIPAGTSSYEQY
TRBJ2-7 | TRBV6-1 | ASIGVYEQY
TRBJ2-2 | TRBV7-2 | AHVGGGPNTGELF
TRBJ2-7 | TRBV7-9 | ASSPPRDRGHYEQY
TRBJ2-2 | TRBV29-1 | SVVLDTGELF
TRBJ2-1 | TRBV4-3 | ASSHKAGGVEQF
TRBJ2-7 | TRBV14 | ASKRGTSSSYEQY
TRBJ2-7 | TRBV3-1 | ASTPGRSYEQY